These 22 T cell receptor beta chains originate from one sample sequenced in a study of response to subunit inactivated influenza vaccine. One entry per CDR3 protein results from TCRdb running MiXCR on the RT-PCR reads. The profile shows fewer than 250,000 distinct CDR3 sequences, 13% to 15% of them singletons. Sequenced material: CD8+ T cells sorted from PBMCs, taken 5 days after vaccination. These receptors originate from a man between 45 and 60 years old who received an inactivated influenza vaccine.

V gene TRBV12-3 or TRBV12-4 combines with J gene TRBJ2-3, with D unclear. Trimming left V 6 bases short and J 0 bases short, with 13 bases between. CDR3 length: 15 residues. For the CDR3, the DNA is TGTGCCAGCAGACACACCGGATCTAGCACAGATACGCAGTATTTT. As protein: CASRHTGSSTDTQYF.

The chain carries TRBV6-1 and TRBJ2-3, with 8 bases fitting TRBD1. CDR1 is MNHNS, CDR2 SASEGT, per germline. Trimming took 5 bases from V and 3 from J; bases not matched to a gene: 10. This CDR3 contains 16 residues. DNA of the CDR3: TGTGCCAGCAGTCTAACGACAGGGGCGGTAACAGATACGCAGTATTTT. Translating it yields CASSLTTGAVTDTQYF.

This clonotype showed up many times. This chain joins TRBV7-3 and TRBJ2-3, with 8 bases fitting TRBD2. This CDR3 region has 12 residues. The V gene end was trimmed by 8 bases and the J gene end by 3 bases; junction bases not matched to a gene: 1. CDR1 is SGHTA, CDR2 FQGTGA, per germline. The CDR3 protein is CASGGRTDTQYF. In DNA form, the CDR3 reads TGTGCCAGCGGCGGGAGGACAGATACGCAGTATTTT.

The rearrangement joins TRBV4-3 to TRBJ2-3; D ambiguous. Germline lookup yields CDR1 LGHNA and CDR2 YSLEER. The CDR3 loop spans 15 amino acids. Trimming removed 0 bases from V and 3 bases from J, with 10 bases in between. This chain's CDR3 is CASSQDREGTDTQYF. The CDR3 DNA reads as TGCGCCAGCAGCCAAGACCGTGAAGGGACAGATACGCAGTATTTT.

On this clonotype: A junction boundary mismatches the germline segment, possibly from a read error. The rearrangement links TRBV4-1 to TRBJ2-5, with 12 bases that match TRBD2. The CDR3 runs 13 residues. Germline V lookup: CDR1 MGHRA, CDR2 YSYEKL. The CDR3 spells CASSQEGLAGQNF. The CDR3 nucleotides are TGCGCCAGCAGCCAAGAGGGACTAGCGGGCCAGAACTTC.

This clonotype was counted a few times. The chain recombines TRBV29-1 with TRBJ2-2, with D hard to call. This CDR3 is 11 amino acids long. Germline V CDR1 and CDR2: SQVTM, ANQGSEA. V gave up 6 bases and J gave up 8 bases, with 10 bases separating them. CDR3 bases: TGCAGCGTCAAGTTCCAGGGGGAGCTGTTTTTT. Translation: CSVKFQGELFF.

The chain joins TRBV12-3 or TRBV12-4 to TRBJ2-1; D gene uncertain. This CDR3 has 17 amino acids. The V and J ends lost 7 bases and 7 bases respectively, with 26 bases between them. This CDR3 reads CASINSSPGFGHNEQFF. The DNA of the CDR3 is TGTGCCAGCATCAATAGCAGTCCGGGCTTTGGTCATAATGAGCAGTTCTTC.

This chain links TRBV9 with TRBJ2-7; a possible D gene is TRBD2 (6 bases). The CDR3 runs to 14 residues. CDR1 and CDR2 (germline): SGDLS, YYNGEE. V lost 3 bases and J lost 2, with 12 bases in between. The DNA of the CDR3 is TGTGCCAGCAGCGAGGCGGGGTCCGCCTACGAGCAGTACTTC. This sequence encodes CASSEAGSAYEQYF.

The chain uses TRBV10-3 and TRBJ2-5, with TRBD2 as a possible D gene (6 bases). V lost 10 bases, J lost 1 base, and 16 bases lay in between. This CDR3 comprises 14 residues. Germline V gives CDR1 ENHRY, CDR2 SYGVKD. CDR3 DNA: TGTGCCACCCGGGACTTAGAAACCCAAGAGACCCAGTACTTC. Protein sequence: CATRDLETQETQYF.

The chain has TRBV15 and TRBJ2-7; D uncertain. V was cut by 0 bases and J by 5 bases, with 23 bases left in between. This CDR3 contains 18 residues. Germline loops: CDR1 LNHNV, CDR2 YYDKDF (reference sequence). The CDR3 is CATSRDLPGRRPSDEQYF. The CDR3, as DNA: TGTGCCACCAGCAGAGATCTACCAGGCAGGCGTCCTTCGGACGAGCAGTACTTC.

This clonotype was seen many times. The chain couples TRBV5-1 to TRBJ1-5; 9 bases align to TRBD1. The CDR3 contains 15 residues. Germline lookup yields CDR1 SGHRS and CDR2 YFSETQ. With V trimmed by 3 bases and J by 1 base, 2 bases remained unmatched. The CDR3 nucleotides are TGCGCCAGCAGCTACAGGGGGCTGAGCAATCAGCCCCAGCATTTT. Translated: CASSYRGLSNQPQHF. Supplemented by reference TRBV5-1 and TRBJ1-5, the full variable domain reads KAGVTQTPRYLIKTRGQQVTLSCSPISGHRSVSWYQQTPGQGLQFLFEYFSETQRNKGNFPGRFSGRQFSNSRSEMNVSTLELGDSALYLCASSYRGLSNQPQHFGDGTRLSIL.

This clonotype has just a few counts. The V gene is TRBV7-9, the J gene TRBJ2-7; no firm D call. The length of the CDR3 is 16 residues. V lost 5 bases, J lost 2 bases, and 19 bases lay in between. Per germline, CDR1 SEHNR and CDR2 FQNEAQ (reference sequence). This CDR3 reads CASSHTWTDRPYEQYF. CDR3 coding DNA: TGTGCCAGCAGCCACACCTGGACGGATAGACCCTACGAGCAGTACTTC. Drawing the rest from reference TRBV7-9 and TRBJ2-7, the complete variable domain is DTGVSQNPRHKITKRGQNVTFRCDPISEHNRLYWYRQTLGQGPEFLTYFQNEAQLEKSRLLSDRFSAERPKGSFSTLEIQRTEQGDSAMYLCASSHTWTDRPYEQYFGPGTRLTVT.

This chain uses TRBV28 with TRBJ2-7; D not certain. CDR3 size: 15 residues. CDR1 MDHEN and CDR2 SYDVKM come from the germline V gene. Trimming removed 8 bases at V and 2 bases at J, with 19 bases between. The CDR3: CASRTVLEVPYEQYF. The CDR3 coding sequence is TGTGCCAGCCGCACAGTTCTCGAGGTGCCCTACGAGCAGTACTTC.

This chain joins TRBV6-5 and TRBJ2-5; the D gene could be TRBD1 or TRBD2 (6 bases each). V lost 0 bases, J lost 5 bases, and 16 bases lay in between. Germline V gene data show CDR1 as MNHEY and CDR2 as SVGAGI. There are 16 residues in the CDR3. The CDR3 sequence is CASSYSTSGAGETQYF. CDR3 DNA: TGTGCCAGCAGTTACTCTACGTCGGGGGCCGGTGAGACCCAGTACTTC.

The rearrangement uses TRBV4-3 and TRBJ2-7; the D gene is possibly TRBD1 (6 bases). In germline, CDR1 is LGHNA, CDR2 YSLEER. The CDR3 totals 14 residues. Trimming left V 6 bases short and J 6 bases short, with 18 bases between. CDR3 sequence (DNA): TGCGCCAGCAGTCAAATTACAGGGAACTCCGAGCAGTACTTC. Translated: CASSQITGNSEQYF.

This chain connects TRBV7-9 to TRBJ2-1; D ambiguous. The length of the CDR3 is 13 residues. The germline CDR1 and CDR2 sequences are SEHNR and FQNEAQ (reference sequence). V shed 3 bases and J shed 2 bases, with 5 bases lying between them. This CDR3 reads CASSFVAYNEQFF. The CDR3 bases are TGTGCCAGCAGCTTTGTCGCCTACAATGAGCAGTTCTTC.

Only a few counts were recorded for this clonotype. The chain uses TRBV6-5 and TRBJ2-7, with D possibly TRBD1 on 6 matching bases. Germline-derived CDR1 and CDR2 are MNHEY and SVGAGI. The CDR3 is made up of 13 amino acids. V lost 4 bases to trimming and J lost 4 bases, with 11 bases between them. The chain's CDR3 is CASSSYRAYEQYF. CDR3 sequence (DNA): TGTGCCAGCAGTTCGTACAGGGCTTACGAGCAGTACTTC.

The chain links TRBV9 to TRBJ1-2; D not resolved. CDR3 length equals 10 residues. Germline values: CDR1 SGDLS, CDR2 YYNGEE. Trimming shortened V by 4 bases and J by 8 bases, and 6 bases separated the two germline ends. The CDR3 loop is CASSPGGYTF. Written as DNA, the CDR3 is TGTGCCAGCAGCCCCGGAGGCTACACCTTC.

The table lists this clonotype with a few counts. V is TRBV5-6 and J is TRBJ2-2; 12 bases line up with TRBD1. The length of the CDR3 is 16 residues. CDR1 SGHDT and CDR2 YYEEEE come from the germline V gene. Trimming removed 3 bases from V and 7 bases from J; junction bases left unmatched: 7. The CDR3 loop reads CASSWGTGGAIGELFF. Here the CDR3 DNA reads TGTGCCAGCAGCTGGGGGACAGGGGGCGCAATCGGGGAGCTGTTTTTT.

This clonotype showed up many times. This chain connects TRBV25-1 to TRBJ1-1; maybe TRBD1 (5 bases). V lost 5 bases and J 0 bases, leaving 10 bases between the germline ends. The CDR3 runs to 14 residues. Germline V gene data show CDR1 as MGHDK and CDR2 as SYGVNS. CDR3 sequence reads: CASSFAGLNTEAFF. The CDR3 coding sequence is TGTGCCAGCAGTTTTGCAGGGCTGAACACTGAAGCTTTCTTT.

This clonotype was counted only a few times. J is TRBJ2-1 and V is TRBV29-1, with TRBD1 matching 7 bases. CDR3 length: 13 residues. The V gene's germline CDR1 is SQVTM and CDR2 ANQGSEA. With 6 bases clipped from V and 2 bases from J, the junction kept 4 bases outside the gene matches. The DNA of the CDR3 is TGCAGCGTCGCGACAGGGACCTACAATGAGCAGTTCTTC. Protein: CSVATGTYNEQFF.

The chain recombines TRBV2 with TRBJ2-5; no definite D call. The V end was cut by 0 bases, the J end by 5 bases, with 13 bases between. The length of the CDR3 is 15 residues. Germline V gene sequence: CDR1 SNHLY, CDR2 FYNNEI. CDR3 amino acids: CASSEAPGRGETQYF. In DNA form, the CDR3 reads TGTGCCAGCAGTGAAGCGCCCGGGCGTGGGGAGACCCAGTACTTC.